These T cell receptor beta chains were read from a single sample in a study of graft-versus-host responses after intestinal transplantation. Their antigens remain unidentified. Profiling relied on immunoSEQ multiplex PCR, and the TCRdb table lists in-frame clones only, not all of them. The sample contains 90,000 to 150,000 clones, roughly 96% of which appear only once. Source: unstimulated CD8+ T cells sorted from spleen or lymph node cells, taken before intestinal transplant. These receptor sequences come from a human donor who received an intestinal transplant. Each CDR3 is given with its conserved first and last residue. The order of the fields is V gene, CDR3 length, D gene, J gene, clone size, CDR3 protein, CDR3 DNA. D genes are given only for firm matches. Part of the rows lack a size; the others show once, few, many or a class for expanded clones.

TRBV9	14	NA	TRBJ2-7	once	CASSVGWGAHEQYF	TGTGCCAGCAGCGTAGGTTGGGGGGCCCACGAGCAGTACTTC
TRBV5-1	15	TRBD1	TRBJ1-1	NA	CASSPRQGSATEAFF	TGCGCCAGCAGCCCGCGACAGGGGTCGGCCACTGAAGCTTTCTTT
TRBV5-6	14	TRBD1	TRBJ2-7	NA	CASSPGTGGYEQYF	TGTGCCAGCAGCCCAGGGACAGGGGGATACGAGCAGTACTTC
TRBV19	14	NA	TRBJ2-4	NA	CASSIVNAKNIQYF	TGTGCCAGTAGTATAGTTAACGCCAAAAACATTCAGTACTTC
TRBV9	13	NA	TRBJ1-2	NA	CASSMGRDYGYTF	TGTGCCAGCAGCATGGGTCGGGACTATGGCTACACCTTC
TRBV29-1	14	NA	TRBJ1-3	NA	CSVVGGAPGNTIYF	TGCAGCGTTGTTGGGGGCGCCCCTGGAAACACCATATATTTT
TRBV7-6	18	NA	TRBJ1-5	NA	CASSLSPMDSFSNQPQHF	TGTGCCAGCAGCCTATCCCCGATGGACAGCTTCAGCAATCAGCCCCAGCATTTT
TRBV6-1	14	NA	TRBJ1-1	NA	CASSDEGFPVGAFF	TGTGCCAGCAGTGATGAGGGCTTCCCAGTCGGAGCTTTCTTT
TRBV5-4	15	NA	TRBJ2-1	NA	CASSLVWGSNNEQFF	TGTGCCAGCAGCTTGGTATGGGGGAGCAACAATGAGCAGTTCTTC
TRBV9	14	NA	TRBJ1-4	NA	CASSYKGANEKLFF	TGTGCCAGCAGCTACAAAGGGGCTAATGAAAAACTGTTTTTT
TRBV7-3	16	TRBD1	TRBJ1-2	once	CASSYITRGRWDGYTF	TGTGCCAGCAGCTATATCACCAGGGGGCGGTGGGATGGCTACACCTTC
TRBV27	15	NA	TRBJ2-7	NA	CASSLVGGSSYEQYF	TGTGCCAGCAGTTTAGTTGGAGGTAGCTCCTACGAGCAGTACTTC
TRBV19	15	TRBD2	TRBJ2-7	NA	CASSGTSGRGSEQYF	TGTGCCAGTAGTGGGACTAGCGGGAGAGGCAGCGAGCAGTACTTC
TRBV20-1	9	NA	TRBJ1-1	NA	CSARGGAFF	TGCAGTGCTAGAGGGGGAGCTTTCTTT
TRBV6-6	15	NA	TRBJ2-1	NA	CASSYTRISYNEQFF	TGTGCCAGCAGTTACACCCGAATCTCCTACAATGAGCAGTTCTTC
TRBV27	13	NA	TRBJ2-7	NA	CASSLTRGYEQYF	TGTGCCAGCAGTCTAACCCGGGGGTACGAGCAGTACTTC
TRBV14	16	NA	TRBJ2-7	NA	CASSQDFPWDGYEQYF	TGTGCCAGCAGCCAAGATTTCCCTTGGGACGGATACGAGCAGTACTTC
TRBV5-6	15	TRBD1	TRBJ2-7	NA	CASSSTGGYSYEQYF	TGTGCCAGCAGCTCGACAGGGGGATACTCCTACGAGCAGTACTTC
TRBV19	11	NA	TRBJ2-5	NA	CASSIQETQYF	TGTGCCAGTAGTATTCAAGAGACCCAGTACTTC
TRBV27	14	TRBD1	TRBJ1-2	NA	CASRPTGGANGYTF	TGTGCCAGCAGGCCGACAGGGGGCGCTAATGGCTACACCTTC
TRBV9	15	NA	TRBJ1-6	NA	CASSVYGRDNSPLHF	TGTGCCAGCAGCGTATACGGTAGGGATAATTCACCCCTCCACTTT
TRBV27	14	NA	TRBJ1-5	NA	CASSLLHSNQPQHF	TGTGCCAGCAGTTTATTGCACAGTAATCAGCCCCAGCATTTT
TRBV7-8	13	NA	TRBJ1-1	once	CASSPRGGTEAFF	TGTGCCAGCAGCCCCCGGGGGGGCACTGAAGCTTTCTTT
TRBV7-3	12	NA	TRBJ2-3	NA	CASSLGDNTQYF	TGTGCCAGCAGCTTAGGTGATAATACGCAGTATTTT
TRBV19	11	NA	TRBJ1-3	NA	CASSIGNTIYF	TGTGCCAGTAGTATTGGAAACACCATATATTTT
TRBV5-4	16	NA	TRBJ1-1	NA	CASSYWEIGRDTEAFF	TGTGCCAGCAGCTATTGGGAGATAGGTAGGGACACTGAAGCTTTCTTT
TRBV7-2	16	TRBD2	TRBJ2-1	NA	CASSPESGSGYNEQFF	TGTGCCAGCAGCCCAGAGAGCGGGAGTGGATACAATGAGCAGTTCTTC
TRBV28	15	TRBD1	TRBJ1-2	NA	CASSLMGVTGSKNTF	TGTGCCAGCAGTTTAATGGGTGTGACAGGGTCGAAGAACACCTTC
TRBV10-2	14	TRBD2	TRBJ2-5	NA	CASHPGGPQGTQYF	TGCGCCAGCCACCCGGGGGGGCCCCAAGGGACCCAGTACTTC
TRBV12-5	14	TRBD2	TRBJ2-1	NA	CASGPNVAGDEQFF	TGTGCTAGTGGTCCAAACGTGGCGGGGGATGAGCAGTTCTTC
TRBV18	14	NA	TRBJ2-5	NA	CASSPRGTEETQYF	TGTGCCAGCTCACCTAGAGGGACGGAAGAGACCCAGTACTTC
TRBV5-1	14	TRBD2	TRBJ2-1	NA	CASSGGADYNEQFF	TGCGCCAGCTCGGGGGGGGCGGACTACAATGAGCAGTTCTTC
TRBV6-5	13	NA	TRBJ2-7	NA	CASSSTGPYEQYF	TGTGCCAGCAGTTCAACAGGGCCCTACGAGCAGTACTTC
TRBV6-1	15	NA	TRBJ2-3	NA	CASSGEASSTDTQYF	TGTGCCAGCAGCGGGGAGGCCTCTAGCACAGATACGCAGTATTTT
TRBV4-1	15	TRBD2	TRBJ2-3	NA	CASSRLADLTDTQYF	TGCGCCAGCAGCCGACTAGCGGATCTCACAGATACGCAGTATTTT
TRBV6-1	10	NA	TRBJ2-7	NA	CANGGSEQYF	TGTGCCAACGGAGGGAGTGAGCAGTACTTC
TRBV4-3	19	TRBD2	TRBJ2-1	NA	CASSQDRPSGESSYNEQFF	TGCGCCAGCAGCCAAGATAGGCCTAGCGGGGAGAGCTCCTACAATGAGCAGTTCTTC
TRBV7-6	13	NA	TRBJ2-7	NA	CASSPRGANEQYF	TGTGCCAGCAGCCCCCGGGGGGCCAACGAGCAGTACTTC
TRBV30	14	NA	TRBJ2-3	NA	CAWSVGRTTDTQYF	TGTGCCTGGAGTGTGGGGAGAACCACAGATACGCAGTATTTT
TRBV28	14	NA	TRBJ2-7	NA	CASSPRTETYEQYF	TGTGCCAGCAGTCCACGGACGGAGACCTACGAGCAGTACTTC
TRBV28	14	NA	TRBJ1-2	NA	CASSFPWRPNGYTF	TGTGCCAGCAGTTTCCCTTGGCGACCTAATGGCTACACCTTC
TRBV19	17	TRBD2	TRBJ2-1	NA	CASSIGGLAALYNEQFF	TGTGCCAGTAGTATAGGGGGACTAGCGGCCCTCTACAATGAGCAGTTCTTC
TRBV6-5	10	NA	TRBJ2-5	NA	CASTKGTQYF	TGTGCCAGCACGAAGGGGACCCAGTACTTC
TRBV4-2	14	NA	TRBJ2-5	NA	CASSQEVTSYEQYF	TGTGCCAGCAGCCAAGAGGTGACTTCTTACGAACAGTACTTC
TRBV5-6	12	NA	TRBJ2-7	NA	CASSLWHYEQYF	TGTGCCAGCAGCTTGTGGCACTACGAGCAGTACTTC
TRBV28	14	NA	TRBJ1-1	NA	CASSLNLGPEEAFF	TGTGCCAGCAGTTTAAACCTGGGCCCCGAGGAAGCTTTCTTT
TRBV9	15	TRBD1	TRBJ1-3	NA	CASSPRTGLGNTIYF	TGTGCCAGCAGCCCCCGGACAGGGCTTGGAAACACCATATATTTT
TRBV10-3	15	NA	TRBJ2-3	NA	CAISEGDYHTDTQYF	TGTGCCATCAGTGAGGGAGACTACCACACAGATACGCAGTATTTT
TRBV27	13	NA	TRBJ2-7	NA	CASSLGPAYEQYF	TGTGCCAGCAGTTTAGGTCCGGCCTACGAGCAGTACTTC
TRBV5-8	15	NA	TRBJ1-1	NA	CASSMGRWETTEAFF	TGTGCCAGCAGCATGGGGAGATGGGAGACCACTGAAGCTTTCTTT
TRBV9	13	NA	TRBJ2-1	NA	CASSPGTPNEQFF	TGTGCCAGCAGCCCGGGGACTCCCAATGAGCAGTTCTTC
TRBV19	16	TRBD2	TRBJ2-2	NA	CASSIWVSGGTGELFF	TGTGCCAGTAGTATATGGGTATCGGGAGGAACCGGGGAGCTGTTTTTT
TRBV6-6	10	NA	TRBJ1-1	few	CASRAGEAFF	TGTGCCAGCAGGGCAGGTGAAGCTTTCTTT
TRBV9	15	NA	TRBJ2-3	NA	CASSVDPRSTDTQYF	TGTGCCAGCAGCGTAGATCCCAGAAGCACAGATACGCAGTATTTT